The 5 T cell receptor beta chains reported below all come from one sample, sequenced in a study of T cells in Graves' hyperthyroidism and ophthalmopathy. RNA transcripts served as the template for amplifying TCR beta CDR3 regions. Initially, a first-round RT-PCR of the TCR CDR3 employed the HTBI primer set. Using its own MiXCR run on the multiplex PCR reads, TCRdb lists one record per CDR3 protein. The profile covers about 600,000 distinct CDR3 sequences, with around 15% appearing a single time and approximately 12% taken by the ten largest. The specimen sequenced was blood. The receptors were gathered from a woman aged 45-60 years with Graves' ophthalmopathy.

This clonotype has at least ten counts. CDR3 DNA: TGTGCCATCAGAGGGACCCGCGGTGAGGGCGAGCAGTACTTC. Translated: CAIRGTRGEGEQYF. V and J are TRBV10-3 and TRBJ2-7; D may correspond to TRBD1 or TRBD2 (5 bases each). This CDR3 is built from 14 residues. The V and J ends lost 6 bases and 6 bases respectively, with 18 bases between them. Germline assignment: CDR1 ENHRY and CDR2 SYGVKD.

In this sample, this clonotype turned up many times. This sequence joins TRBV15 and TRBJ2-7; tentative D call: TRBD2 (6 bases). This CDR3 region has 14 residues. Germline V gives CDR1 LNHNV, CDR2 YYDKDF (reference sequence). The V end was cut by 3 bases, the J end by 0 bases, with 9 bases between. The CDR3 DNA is TGTGCCACCAGCAGGGTCGGGAGCTCCTACGAGCAGTACTTC. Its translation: CATSRVGSSYEQYF.

Written as DNA, the CDR3 is TGTGCCAGCAGCCCACAGGGACCGATGTACAATGAGCAGTTCTTC. Translating it yields CASSPQGPMYNEQFF. The chain is built from TRBV5-6 and TRBJ2-1; D may be TRBD1 (6 bases). CDR3 length: 15 residues. Trimming removed 4 bases from V and 4 bases from J, with 15 bases in between. Germline CDR1 reads SGHDT; CDR2 reads YYEEEE.

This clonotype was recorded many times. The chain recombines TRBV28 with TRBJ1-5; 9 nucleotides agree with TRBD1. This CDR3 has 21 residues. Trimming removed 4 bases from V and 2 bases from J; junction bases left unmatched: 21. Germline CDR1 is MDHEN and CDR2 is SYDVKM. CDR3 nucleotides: TGTGCCAGCAGTTCGTTTTTTCCGGGACAGGGCTTGATGGGTGGCAATCAGCCCCAGCATTTT. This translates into CASSSFFPGQGLMGGNQPQHF.

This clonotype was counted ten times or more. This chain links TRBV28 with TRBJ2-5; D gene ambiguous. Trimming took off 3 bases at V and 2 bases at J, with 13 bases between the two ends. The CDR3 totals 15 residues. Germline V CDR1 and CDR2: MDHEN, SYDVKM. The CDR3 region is CASSFSVRRQETQYF. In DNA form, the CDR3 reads TGTGCCAGCAGTTTCTCTGTCCGTCGGCAAGAGACCCAGTACTTC.